The clone carrying this TCR beta chain was detected a few times. Regarding time point: blood at routine non-recurrence follow-up after resection. In TCRdb, the 5' RACE reads were re-called with MiXCR into one record per CDR3 protein. The sample has over 85,000 distinct CDR3 sequences; just under 20% are singletons. The CDR3 is 14 amino acids. Trimming cost V 7 bases and J 5 bases, with 17 bases left between them. This record belongs to a study of spatial heterogeneity in lung cancer. Study summary: Mean representation of each unique TCR and UMI combination in the raw reads exceeded 8.5 occurrences.

The origin of this receptor is a male donor with early-stage non-small cell lung cancer. The chain employs TRBV12-3 or TRBV12-4 and TRBJ2-5, with D perhaps assigned TRBD1 or TRBD2 (5 bases each). The sequences come from PBMCs, collected at follow-up. DNA of the CDR3: TGTGCCAGCACGGAAGCGAGGGGACCCGAGACCCAGTACTTC. The encoded protein is CASTEARGPETQYF.